The rows below give T cell receptor beta chains drawn from one sample of a study of Tregs in tolerant kidney transplant recipients. The repertoire was sequenced with immunoSEQ multiplex PCR; TCRdb's copy has only in-frame clones and lacks some. This sample has 60,000 or so clones, with around 82% found just once. Sequencing used CD4+ T cells from blood. The receptors were sampled from a human donor in good health. CDR3s include the opening cysteine and the closing phenylalanine or tryptophan. The D gene is left open where the match is weak. The listing skips clone size in some rows; elsewhere it reads once, few, many or a size class.

d_call j_call clone_size v_call cdr3_nt cdr3_aa
TRBD2 TRBJ2-5 NA TRBV11-2 TGTGCCAGCAGCCCAGCGGGGGGGCAAGAGACCCAGTACTTC CASSPAGGQETQYF
NA TRBJ1-1 once TRBV2 TGTGCCAGCAGTGAAGATGTCAGGTTGAACACTGAAGCTTTCTTT CASSEDVRLNTEAFF
NA TRBJ1-1 NA TRBV7-2 TGTGCCAGCAGCTTCTCGACCTTAAACACTGAAGCTTTCTTT CASSFSTLNTEAFF
NA TRBJ1-2 few TRBV14 TGTGCCAGCAGCCACATTGGGACAAATAACTATGGCTACACCTTC CASSHIGTNNYGYTF
NA TRBJ2-1 NA TRBV2 TGTGCCAGCAGTACGGGGATCGATGAGCAGTTCTTC CASSTGIDEQFF
TRBD1 TRBJ1-1 NA TRBV6-1 TGTGCCAGCAGCCAGGGGGGGGTTACTGAAGCTTTCTTT CASSQGGVTEAFF
NA TRBJ1-1 NA TRBV20-1 TGCAGTGCCCTGCGGGCAGCTTTGGCTTTCTTT CSALRAALAFF
TRBD2 TRBJ2-7 NA TRBV5-5 TGTGCCAGCAAACTAGCGGGGAGTTCCTACGAGCAGTACTTC CASKLAGSSYEQYF
TRBD1 TRBJ2-7 NA TRBV4-1 TGCGCCAGCAGACTAACAGGGGGCCGCTCCTACGAGCAGTACTTC CASRLTGGRSYEQYF
NA TRBJ2-2 NA TRBV7-9 TGTGCCAGCAGCCCAGGACCGAACACCGGGGAGCTGTTTTTT CASSPGPNTGELFF
NA TRBJ2-5 NA TRBV6-1 TGTGCCAGCACGGGGTTCCTTCAAGAGACCCAGTACTTC CASTGFLQETQYF
NA TRBJ2-1 NA TRBV5-1 TGCGCCAGCAGCTTGACTGGATCCTACAATGAGCAGTTCTTC CASSLTGSYNEQFF
NA TRBJ2-7 NA TRBV6-1 TGTGCCAGTTCCCCCAGGTACGAGCAGTACTTC CASSPRYEQYF
TRBD1 TRBJ2-3 NA TRBV28 TGTGCCAGCACCCCAGGGGGAAGTCATACGCAGTATTTT CASTPGGSHTQYF
TRBD1 TRBJ1-1 few TRBV4-3 TGCGCCAGCAGCCAAGGGGACAGTGGGAACACTGAAGCTTTCTTT CASSQGDSGNTEAFF
TRBD2 TRBJ2-1 NA TRBV7-9 TGTGCCAGCAGCTTAGTCGGGACTAAGGTCTCTGAGCAGTTCTTC CASSLVGTKVSEQFF
NA TRBJ1-1 NA TRBV7-9 TGTGCCAGCAGCTTAGCATCCCTTTACACTGAAGCTTTCTTT CASSLASLYTEAFF
NA TRBJ2-1 NA TRBV6-5 TGTGCCAGCAGTCGCCGACCGAACAATGAGCAGTTCTTC CASSRRPNNEQFF
TRBD1 TRBJ2-1 NA TRBV4-1 TGCGCCAGCAGTTGGACAGGGGCTACGTCCAATGAGCAGTTCTTC CASSWTGATSNEQFF
NA TRBJ2-6 medium-sized TRBV6-4 TGTGCCAGCAGTCCACAGGCCCTGGCTGGGGCCAACGTCCTGACTTTC CASSPQALAGANVLTF